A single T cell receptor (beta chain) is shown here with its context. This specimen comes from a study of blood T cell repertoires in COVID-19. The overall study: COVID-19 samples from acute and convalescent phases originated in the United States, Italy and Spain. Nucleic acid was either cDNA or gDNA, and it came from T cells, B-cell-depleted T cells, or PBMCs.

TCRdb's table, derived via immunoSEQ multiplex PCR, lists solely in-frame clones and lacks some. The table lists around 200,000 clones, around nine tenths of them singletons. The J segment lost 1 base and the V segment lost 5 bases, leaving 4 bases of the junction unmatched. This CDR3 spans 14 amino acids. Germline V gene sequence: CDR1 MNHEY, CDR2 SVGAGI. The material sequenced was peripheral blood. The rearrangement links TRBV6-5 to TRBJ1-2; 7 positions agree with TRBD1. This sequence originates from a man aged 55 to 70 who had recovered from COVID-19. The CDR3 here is CASSRDRDNYGYTF. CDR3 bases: TGTGCCAGCAGTCGGGACAGAGATAACTATGGCTACACCTTC.